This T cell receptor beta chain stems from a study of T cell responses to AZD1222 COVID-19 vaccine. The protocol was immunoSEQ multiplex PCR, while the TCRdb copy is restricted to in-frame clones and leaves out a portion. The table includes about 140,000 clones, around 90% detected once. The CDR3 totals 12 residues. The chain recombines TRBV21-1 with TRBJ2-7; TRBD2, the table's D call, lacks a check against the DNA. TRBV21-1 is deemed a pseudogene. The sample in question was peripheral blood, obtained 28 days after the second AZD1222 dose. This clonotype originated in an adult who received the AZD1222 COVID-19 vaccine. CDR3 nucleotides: TGTGCCAGCCGAACGGGGGCCTACGAGCAGTACTTC. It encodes CASRTGAYEQYF.